This TCR beta chain was captured in a study of radiation and T cells in renal cell carcinoma (dated by TCRdb to the early 2020s). Regarding the complete study: Samples came from a clinical trial, in which primary renal cell carcinomas received 15 Gy stereotactic body radiation therapy followed by nephrectomy 4 weeks later. Across all 55 or so samples, several million unique CDR3 nucleotide sequences encoding about 2.4 million unique CDR3 amino acid sequences were identified. TCR beta sequencing covered over 50 samples in total, comprising roughly 26 tumors and around 27 peripheral blood samples.

Of note for this clone: It has no known antigen specificity. No much larger clone exists at a distance of one base, and base qualities are not known.

Beyond this particular receptor, the publication reports: No pretreatment tumor biopsies were available, so the baseline intratumoral presence of clonotypes could not be determined. Because the trial had a single-armed design, the trial could not examine how radiation dose or scheduling affected the TCR repertoire. An increase in top tumor clonotypes in blood was observed from baseline to 2 weeks post-radiation, followed by contraction by 4 weeks, which was taken to suggest transient expansion of tumor-resident clones. Blood repertoire dynamics were not followed beyond 4 weeks after treatment.

The immunoSEQ kit was used, according to the manufacturer's recommendations, to generate TCR beta libraries from genomic DNA. Library preparation used a first multiplex PCR with proprietary primers, then a second PCR adding unique barcodes, with bead cleanups after each round. Each sample batch included a kit-provided positive control reaction and a negative control reaction. The final libraries were assessed on an Agilent 4200 TapeStation D1000 ScreenTape, pooled by volume, and quantified by qPCR. Sequencing was performed on an Illumina NextSeq500 with a MidOutput 150-cycle cartridge, and 156 Read1 and 15 Index1 cycles were run with kit custom primers. The pooled library was loaded at around 1 pM with a roughly 20% PhiX control spike-in. Per the source publication's procedure: The vendor-processed data were analyzed in R, and a clonotype was defined as all T cells that share the same CDR3 nucleotide sequence. For clone abundance analyses, frequencies were normalized to the 10,000 most abundant clones in each sample. Public T cell clones, averaging fewer than five per sample, were removed before analysis. Tumor-enriched clonotypes and baseline blood-enriched clonotypes were defined as those with an abundance difference of at least 32-fold between compartments. A beta-binomial differential abundance model was used to identify clonotypes that expanded or contracted between blood time points. Similarity between tumor and blood repertoires was quantified using the Baroni-Urbani and Buser coefficient, and groups were compared with two-tailed Wilcoxon tests in R. TCRdb carries this immuneACCESS record with in-frame sequences only. Its versions omit some clonotypes, under half of them owing to an unresolved V gene in the studies checked, with the rest unexplained. D and trimming come from the DNA, and the V and J calls and clone size come from that table. The sample table lists approximately 90,000 clones, roughly 90% of them with a count of one. Over 6% of the sample is in the top ten clones.

Via the germline V gene, CDR1 is MRHNA and CDR2 SNTAGT. At the junction V is shortened by 0 bases and J by 8 bases; bases outside the gene matches: 4. There are 15 amino acids in the CDR3, from cysteine to phenylalanine inclusive. Just the 45-base CDR3 DNA is kept, in frame starting at base 1. The time point label, as the study defines it: baseline pretreatment blood. Taken with the paper, the label for treatment or condition translates to: 15 Gy SBRT to primary tumor, nephrectomy 4 weeks later. To follow tumor-enriched clonotypes, peripheral blood was collected serially from radiation-treated patients at baseline and again at 2 weeks and 4 weeks after SBRT. Every patient had renal cell carcinoma of clear cell pathology. Genomic DNA for TCR sequencing was prepared using the QIAamp DNA Blood Mini Kit (Qiagen). Only samples passing all quality control checks were included in the analyses.

The rearrangement joined TRBV6-4 to TRBJ1-6; 7 junctional bases match TRBD1. The sample consisted of blood, taken from a patient whose treatment included radiotherapy and nephrectomy. This sequence was found in a man in his fifties with renal cell carcinoma. The CDR3 protein is CASSDSAGGDSPLHF. The nucleotide sequence is TGTGCCAGCAGTGACTCAGCAGGGGGAGATTCACCCCTCCACTTT.